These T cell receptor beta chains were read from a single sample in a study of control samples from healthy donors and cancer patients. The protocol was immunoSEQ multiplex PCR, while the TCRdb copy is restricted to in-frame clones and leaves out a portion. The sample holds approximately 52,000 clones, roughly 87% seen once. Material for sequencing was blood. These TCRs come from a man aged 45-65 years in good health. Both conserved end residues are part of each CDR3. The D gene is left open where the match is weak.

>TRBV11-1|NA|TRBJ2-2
TGTGCCAGCAGCTTATTTTCAAGCGTAAACACCGGGGAGCTGTTTTTT
CASSLFSSVNTGELFF
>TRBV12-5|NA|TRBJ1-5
TGTGCTAGTACCCTTGACCCGGAGCCCCAGCATTTT
CASTLDPEPQHF
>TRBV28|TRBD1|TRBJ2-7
TGTGCCAGCACTTTGAGGGGGCCCGAGCAGTACTTC
CASTLRGPEQYF
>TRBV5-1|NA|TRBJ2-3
TGCGCCAGCAGCGCCAGCGGGTCGAGCACAGATACGCAGTATTTT
CASSASGSSTDTQYF
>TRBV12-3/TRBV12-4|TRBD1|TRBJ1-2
TGTGCCAGCAGTTTAAGACAGGGGAGGGGCTACACCTTC
CASSLRQGRGYTF
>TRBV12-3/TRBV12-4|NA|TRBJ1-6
TGTGCCAGCAGCCATCTTCGGGGTTCACCCCTCCACTTT
CASSHLRGSPLHF
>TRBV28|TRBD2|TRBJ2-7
TGTGCCAGCAGTTTAGCGGGAGACGGGGCCTACGAGCAGTACTTC
CASSLAGDGAYEQYF
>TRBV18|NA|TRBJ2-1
TGTGCCAGCTCACCGAGGGACTACAATGAGCAGTTCTTC
CASSPRDYNEQFF
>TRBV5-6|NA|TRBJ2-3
TGTGCCAGCAGCCCCGTGGGAAGGACAGATACGCAGTATTTT
CASSPVGRTDTQYF
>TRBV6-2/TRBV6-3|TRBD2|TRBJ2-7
TGTGCCAGCAGTCTGACTAGCGGGGGGGCCTACGAGCAGTACTTC
CASSLTSGGAYEQYF
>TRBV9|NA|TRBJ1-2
TGTGCCAGCAGCGCCGACGGGTGGGGCTACACCTTC
CASSADGWGYTF
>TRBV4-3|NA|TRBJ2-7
TGCGCCAGCAGCCAAGGGAATAGCAGGACCTACGAGCAGTACTTC
CASSQGNSRTYEQYF
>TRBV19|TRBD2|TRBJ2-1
TGTGCCAGTGGAAAGCGGGAGGTTCTTTTGTTCTTC
CASGKREVLLFF
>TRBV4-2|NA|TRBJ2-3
TGTGCCAGCAGCCAAGATCAGGGAGTGGCCCGAGGTACAGATACGCAGTATTTT
CASSQDQGVARGTDTQYF
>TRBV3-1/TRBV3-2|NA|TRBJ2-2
TGTGCCAGCAGCCAAGAACCGGCGAACACCGGGGAGCTGTTTTTT
CASSQEPANTGELFF
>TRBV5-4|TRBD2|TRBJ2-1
TGTGCCAGCAGCCGGCGGGACTACCACAATGAGCAGTTCTTC
CASSRRDYHNEQFF
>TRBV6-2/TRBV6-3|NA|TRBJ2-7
TGTGCCAGCAGTACCGACCGGCAGACCTCCTACGAGCAGTACTTC
CASSTDRQTSYEQYF